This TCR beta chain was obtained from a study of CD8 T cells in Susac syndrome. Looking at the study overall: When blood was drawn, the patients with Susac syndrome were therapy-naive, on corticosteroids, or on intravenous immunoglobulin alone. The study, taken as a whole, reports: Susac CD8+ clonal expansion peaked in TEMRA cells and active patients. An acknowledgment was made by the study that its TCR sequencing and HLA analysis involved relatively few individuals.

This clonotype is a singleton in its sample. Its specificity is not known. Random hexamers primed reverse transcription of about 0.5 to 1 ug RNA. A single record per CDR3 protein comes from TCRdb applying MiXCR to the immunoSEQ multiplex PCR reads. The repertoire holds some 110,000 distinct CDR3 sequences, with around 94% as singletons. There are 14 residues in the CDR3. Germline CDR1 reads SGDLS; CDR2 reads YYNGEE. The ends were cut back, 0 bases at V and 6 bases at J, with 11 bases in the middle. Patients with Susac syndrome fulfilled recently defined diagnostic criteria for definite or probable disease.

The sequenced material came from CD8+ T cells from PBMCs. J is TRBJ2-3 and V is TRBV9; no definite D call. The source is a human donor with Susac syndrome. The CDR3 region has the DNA TGTGCCAGCAGCGTAGAGAATAGCAGGGATACGCAGTATTTT. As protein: CASSVENSRDTQYF.